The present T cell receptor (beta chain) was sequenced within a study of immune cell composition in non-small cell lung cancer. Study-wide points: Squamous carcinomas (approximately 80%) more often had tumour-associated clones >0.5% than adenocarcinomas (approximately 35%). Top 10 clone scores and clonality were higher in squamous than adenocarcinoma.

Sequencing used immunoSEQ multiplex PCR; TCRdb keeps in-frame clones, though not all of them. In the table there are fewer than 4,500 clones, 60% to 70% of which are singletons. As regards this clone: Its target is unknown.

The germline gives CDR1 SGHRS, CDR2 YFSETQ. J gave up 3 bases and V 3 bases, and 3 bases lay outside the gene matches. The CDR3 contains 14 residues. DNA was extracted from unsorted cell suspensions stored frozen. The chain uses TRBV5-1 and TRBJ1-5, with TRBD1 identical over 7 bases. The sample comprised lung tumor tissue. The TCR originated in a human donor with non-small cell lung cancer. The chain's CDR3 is CASSYDRDNQPQHF. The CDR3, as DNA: TGCGCCAGCAGCTACGACAGGGACAATCAGCCCCAGCATTTT.